The rows below give T cell receptor beta chains drawn from one sample of a study of blood T cell repertoires in COVID-19. Assay: immunoSEQ multiplex PCR; the TCRdb copy retains only in-frame clones and omits some. This sample has some 150,000 clones, with over 80% found just once. The sample taken for sequencing was peripheral blood. These receptors were obtained from a man aged 50-60 years who had recovered from COVID-19. The conserved cysteine and the conserved F or W are not part of the CDR3 here.

j_gene | v_gene | CDR3aa
TRBJ2-1 | TRBV29-1 | SVIFWDSPSYNEQF
TRBJ2-1 | TRBV5-1 | ASSLDREGNEQF
TRBJ2-3 | TRBV14 | ASSQVSGLAGGTDTQY
TRBJ1-5 | TRBV2 | ASSPIRTGAGQPQH
TRBJ1-2 | TRBV11-1 | ASSSTGEANYGYT
TRBJ2-1 | TRBV3-1/TRBV3-2 | ASSQDFWGLGEQF
TRBJ1-1 | TRBV7-2 | ASSLIRGDTEAF
TRBJ2-1 | TRBV4-1 | ASSPMGERGFNEQF
TRBJ1-2 | TRBV18 | ASSPPGQPNYGYT
TRBJ1-6 | TRBV7-2 | ASSLAHRTNNSPLH
TRBJ2-3 | TRBV2 | ASSPSTDTQY
TRBJ1-6 | TRBV5-1 | ASSLATDNSPLH
TRBJ2-7 | TRBV6-5 | ASTTPGQGSYEQY
TRBJ2-1 | TRBV9 | ASSTASGIYNEQF
TRBJ1-4 | TRBV11-3 | ASSLGDSVNEKLF
TRBJ2-1 | TRBV7-6 | ASSSTLGASGGPNEQF
TRBJ2-2 | TRBV5-1 | ASSSGTSVNTGELF
TRBJ1-3 | TRBV7-2 | ASTLGGGQGFTGNTIY
TRBJ2-7 | TRBV11-2 | ASSASGGRTLEQY
TRBJ1-3 | TRBV6-5 | ASSLTGVISGNTIY
TRBJ2-1 | TRBV2 | ASSHSLNEQF
TRBJ2-7 | TRBV5-1 | ASSKTGTGGSYEQY
TRBJ1-1 | TRBV7-6 | ASSFEGVNTEAF
TRBJ1-1 | TRBV2 | ASRGQLNTEAF
TRBJ1-5 | TRBV5-5 | ASSLVSHSNQPQH
TRBJ1-2 | TRBV9 | ASSAGTSSTRYT
TRBJ2-3 | TRBV25-1 | ASTGVFATDTQY
TRBJ1-1 | TRBV4-3 | ASSQAGPWEGVNTEAF
TRBJ1-4 | TRBV4-2 | ASSQDFPLGGEKLF
TRBJ1-3 | TRBV11-2 | ASRESSGNTIY
TRBJ2-5 | TRBV30 | AWSPGGVHEETQY
TRBJ2-1 | TRBV5-4 | ASSPRKGENYNEQF
TRBJ1-3 | TRBV3-1/TRBV3-2 | ASSQATVEESAIY
TRBJ1-2 | TRBV28 | ASSFPGQSYGYT
TRBJ2-4 | TRBV5-8 | ASSHPLETHIAKNIQY